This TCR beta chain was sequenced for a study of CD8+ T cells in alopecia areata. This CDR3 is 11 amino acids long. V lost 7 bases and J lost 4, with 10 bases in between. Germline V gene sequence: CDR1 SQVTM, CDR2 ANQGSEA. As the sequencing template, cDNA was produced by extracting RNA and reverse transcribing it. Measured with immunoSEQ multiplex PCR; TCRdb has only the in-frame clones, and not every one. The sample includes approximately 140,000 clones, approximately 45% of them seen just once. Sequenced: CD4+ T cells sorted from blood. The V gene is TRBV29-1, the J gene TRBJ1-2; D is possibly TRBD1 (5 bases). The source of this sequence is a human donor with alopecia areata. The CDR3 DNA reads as TGCAGCGCCGACAGTCCCTATGGCTACACCTTC. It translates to CSADSPYGYTF.